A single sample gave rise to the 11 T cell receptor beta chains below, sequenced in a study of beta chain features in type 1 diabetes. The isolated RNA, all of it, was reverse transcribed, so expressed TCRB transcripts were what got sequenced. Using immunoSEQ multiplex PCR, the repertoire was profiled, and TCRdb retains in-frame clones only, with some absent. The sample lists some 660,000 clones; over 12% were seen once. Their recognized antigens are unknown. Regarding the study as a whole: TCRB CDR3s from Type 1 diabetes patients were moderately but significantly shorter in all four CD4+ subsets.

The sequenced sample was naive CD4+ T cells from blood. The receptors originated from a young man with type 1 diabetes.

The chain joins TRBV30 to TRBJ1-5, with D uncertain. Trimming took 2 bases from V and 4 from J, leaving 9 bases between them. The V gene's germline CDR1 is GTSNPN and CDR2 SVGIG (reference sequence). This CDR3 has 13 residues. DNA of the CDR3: TGTGCCTGGAGTCCTTGGCGGAATCAGCCCCAGCATTTT. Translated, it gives CAWSPWRNQPQHF.

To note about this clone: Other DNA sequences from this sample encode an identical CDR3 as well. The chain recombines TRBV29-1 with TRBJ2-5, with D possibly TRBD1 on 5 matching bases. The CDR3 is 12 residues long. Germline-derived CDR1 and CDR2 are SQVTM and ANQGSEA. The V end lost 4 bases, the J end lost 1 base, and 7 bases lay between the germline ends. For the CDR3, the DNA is TGCAGCGTTGTCACAGGCCAAGAGACCCAGTACTTC. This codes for CSVVTGQETQYF.

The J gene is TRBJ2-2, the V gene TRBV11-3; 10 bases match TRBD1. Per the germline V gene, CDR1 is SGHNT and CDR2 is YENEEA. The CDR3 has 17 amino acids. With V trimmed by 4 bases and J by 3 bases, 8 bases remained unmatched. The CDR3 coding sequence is TGTGCCAGCAGCTCCCTCGCAGGGACAGGGGACACCGGGGAGCTGTTTTTT. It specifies CASSSLAGTGDTGELFF.

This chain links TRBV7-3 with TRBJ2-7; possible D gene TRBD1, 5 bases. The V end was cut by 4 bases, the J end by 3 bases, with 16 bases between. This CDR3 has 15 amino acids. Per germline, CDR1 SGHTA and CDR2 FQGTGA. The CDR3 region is CASSSDVTVDYEQYF. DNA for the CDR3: TGTGCCAGCAGCTCCGACGTGACAGTCGACTACGAGCAGTACTTC.

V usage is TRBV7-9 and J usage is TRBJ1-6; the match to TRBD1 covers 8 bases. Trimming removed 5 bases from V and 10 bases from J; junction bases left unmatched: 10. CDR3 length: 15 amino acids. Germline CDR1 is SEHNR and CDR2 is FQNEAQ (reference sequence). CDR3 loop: CASSPDRGGRSPLHF. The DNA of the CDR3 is TGTGCCAGCAGCCCAGACAGGGGAGGGAGGTCACCCCTCCACTTT.

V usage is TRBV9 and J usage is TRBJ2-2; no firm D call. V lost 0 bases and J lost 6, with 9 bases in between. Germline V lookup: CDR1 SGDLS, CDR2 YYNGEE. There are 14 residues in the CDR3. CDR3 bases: TGTGCCAGCAGCGTAGCTATTTCCCCCGGGGAGCTGTTTTTT. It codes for CASSVAISPGELFF.

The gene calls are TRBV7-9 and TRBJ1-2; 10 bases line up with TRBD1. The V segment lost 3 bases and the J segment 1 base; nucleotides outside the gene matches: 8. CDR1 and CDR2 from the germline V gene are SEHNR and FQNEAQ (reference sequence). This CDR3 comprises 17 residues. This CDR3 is CASSFLFRTGGNYGYTF. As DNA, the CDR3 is TGTGCCAGCAGCTTCCTTTTCAGGACAGGGGGTAACTATGGCTACACCTTC.

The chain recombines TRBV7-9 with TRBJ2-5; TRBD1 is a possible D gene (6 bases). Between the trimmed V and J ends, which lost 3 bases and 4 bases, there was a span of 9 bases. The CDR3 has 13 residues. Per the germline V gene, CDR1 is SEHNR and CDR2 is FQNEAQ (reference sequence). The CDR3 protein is CASSFPRGETQYF. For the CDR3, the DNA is TGTGCCAGCAGCTTTCCCAGGGGAGAGACCCAGTACTTC.

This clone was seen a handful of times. CDR3 loop: CASSLAGLIRAQHF. The CDR3 bases are TGTGCCAGCAGCTTAGCGGGTCTGATCCGGGCCCAGCATTTT. The chain recombines TRBV7-8 with TRBJ1-5; D is ambiguous. Trimming took off 0 bases at V and 11 bases at J, with 14 bases between the two ends. The germline gives CDR1 SGHVS, CDR2 FQNEAQ. The CDR3 sequence is 14 residues long. Full variable domain (remainder filled in from reference TRBV7-8 and TRBJ1-5): GAGVSQSPRYKVAKRGQDVALRCDPISGHVSLFWYQQALGQGPEFLTYFQNEAQLDKSGLPSDRFFAERPEGSVSTLKIQRTQQEDSAVYLCASSLAGLIRAQHFGDGTRLSIL.

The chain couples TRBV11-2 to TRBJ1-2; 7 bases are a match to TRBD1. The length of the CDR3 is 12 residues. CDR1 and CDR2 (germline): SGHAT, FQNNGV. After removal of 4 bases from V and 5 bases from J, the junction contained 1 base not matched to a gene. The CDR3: CASSWDSYGYTF. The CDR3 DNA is TGTGCCAGCAGCTGGGACAGTTATGGCTACACCTTC. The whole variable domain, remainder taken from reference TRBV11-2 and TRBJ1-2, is EAGVAQSPRYKIIEKRQSVAFWCNPISGHATLYWYQQILGQGPKLLIQFQNNGVVDDSQLPKDRFSAERLKGVDSTLKIQPAKLEDSAVYLCASSWDSYGYTFGSGTRLTVV.

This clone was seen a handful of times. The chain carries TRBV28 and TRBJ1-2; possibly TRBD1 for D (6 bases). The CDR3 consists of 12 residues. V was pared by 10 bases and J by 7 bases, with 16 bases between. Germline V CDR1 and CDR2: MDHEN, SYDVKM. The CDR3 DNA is TGTGCCACCGCGACAGGTTCGGCTGGCTACACCTTC. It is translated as CATATGSAGYTF.